Below, 17 T cell receptor beta chains from the same sample are listed, as sequenced in a study of blood T cells in healthy people across ages (dated by TCRdb to between 2014 and 2017). The method was 5' RACE. TCRdb lists the instrument as Illumina HiSeq 2500. A second PCR of about 7 to 12 cycles was run with a J-beta primer mix and a sample-barcoded 5' primer. TCRdb itself trimmed the public reads at Q25 with fastp, ran MiXCR and retained productive beta chains. Each record represents a unique CDR3 protein, reported with the most common genes and DNA among its rows. In this sample the table shows about 1.4 million distinct CDR3 sequences, approximately 59% of which occur a single time. Jointly, the top ten make up 5.5% to 8% of the sample. Sequencing was done on a sample of blood. The receptors here all came from a man between 18 and 35 years old in good health.

The CDR3 region is CSVDPTSGDNEQFF. The CDR3 DNA is TGCAGCGTTGACCCGACTAGCGGGGACAATGAGCAGTTCTTC. The chain employs TRBV29-1 and TRBJ2-1, with 11 bases lining up with TRBD2. V shed 3 bases and J 5 bases; nucleotides not matched to a gene: 3. This CDR3 spans 14 amino acids. Germline V gene sequence: CDR1 SQVTM, CDR2 ANQGSEA.

Only one count was recorded for this clonotype. This chain connects TRBV20-1 to TRBJ2-5; 9 bases are shared with TRBD1. This CDR3 comprises 16 residues. Trimming removed 6 bases from V and 0 bases from J; junction bases left unmatched: 11. The germline V gene encodes CDR1 DFQATT and CDR2 SNEGSKA (reference sequence). CDR3 loop: CSAGHGTGNYQETQYF. The CDR3 bases are TGCAGTGCGGGCCATGGGACAGGGAACTACCAAGAGACCCAGTACTTC.

The sample holds one count of this clonotype. The V and J genes are TRBV20-1 and TRBJ2-5; possible D gene TRBD1, 5 bases. Deletions cut 1 base from V and 4 bases from J, with 10 bases between. CDR3 length equals 13 residues. Germline V CDR1 and CDR2: DFQATT, SNEGSKA (reference sequence). The CDR3, as DNA: TGCAGTGCTAGAGCCCAGGGCCCAGAGACCCAGTACTTC. Amino acids: CSARAQGPETQYF.

J is TRBJ2-4 and V is TRBV7-2; 8 bases map to TRBD2. The better agreement between TRBJ2-7 and the DNA end casts doubt on the J call. The CDR3 runs 15 residues. From germline, CDR1 is SGHTA and CDR2 FQGNSA. CDR3 sequence (DNA): TGTGCCAGCAGCTTAGGGGTGCGGGAGGTTCACGAGCAGTACTTC. Translation gives CASSLGVREVHEQYF.

The chain is built from TRBV7-9 and TRBJ2-1; D might be TRBD1 (5 bases). Trimming cost V 1 base and J 6 bases, with 13 bases left between them. Germline V gene data show CDR1 as SEHNR and CDR2 as FQNEAQ (reference sequence). The CDR3 runs 15 residues. In DNA form, the CDR3 reads TGTGCCAGCAGCTTAGGGCCGCAGGGCCTCAATGAGCAGTTCTTC. Protein product: CASSLGPQGLNEQFF.

This chain links TRBV29-1 with TRBJ2-7, with 11 bases matching TRBD2. The CDR3 extends over 13 amino acids. CDR1 is SQVTM, CDR2 ANQGSEA, per germline. After removal of 6 bases from V and 3 bases from J, the junction contained 4 bases not matched to a gene. The CDR3 DNA is TGCAGCGTAAGACTAGCGGGATACTACGAGCAGTACTTC. It translates to CSVRLAGYYEQYF.

The V gene is TRBV2, the J gene TRBJ2-1, with a weak D call TRBD1 (6 bases). Germline values: CDR1 SNHLY, CDR2 FYNNEI. With 5 bases removed from V and 5 bases from J, the gap between germline ends came to 10 bases. The CDR3 contains 13 residues. For the CDR3, the DNA is TGTGCCAGCAGTCCAACAGGGCACAATGAGCAGTTCTTC. Translated, it gives CASSPTGHNEQFF.

The genes are TRBV20-1 and TRBJ1-2; 10 nucleotides align to TRBD1. After removal of 3 bases from V and 8 bases from J, the junction contained 3 bases not matched to a gene. CDR1 and CDR2 from the germline V gene are DFQATT and SNEGSKA (reference sequence). This CDR3 contains 12 residues. CDR3 DNA: TGCAGTGCTAGCATGACAGGGGGCGGCTACACCTTC. Its protein product is CSASMTGGGYTF.

The chain joins TRBV20-1 to TRBJ1-1; D ambiguous. The germline V gene encodes CDR1 DFQATT and CDR2 SNEGSKA (reference sequence). CDR3 size: 13 residues. V was pared by 3 bases and J by 6 bases, with 14 bases between. The CDR3 is CSASPGLGSEAFF. In DNA form, the CDR3 reads TGCAGTGCTAGTCCGGGTTTAGGGTCTGAAGCTTTCTTT.

The rearrangement joins TRBV6-5 to TRBJ1-2, with D maybe TRBD1 (5 bases). The V and J ends lost 6 bases and 5 bases respectively, with 19 bases between them. The CDR3 is 15 amino acids. Looked up from germline, CDR1 is MNHEY and CDR2 is SVGAGI. The CDR3 reads CASSPRPGHPYGYTF. For the CDR3, the DNA is TGTGCCAGCAGCCCTCGGCCAGGGCATCCATATGGCTACACCTTC.

This clonotype has a handful of counts. This chain connects TRBV20-1 to TRBJ2-7; TRBD1 might be the D (6 bases). The CDR3 runs 13 residues. CDR1 DFQATT and CDR2 SNEGSKA come from the germline V gene (reference sequence). V was clipped by 5 bases and J by 3 bases, with 14 bases between them. The CDR3 nucleotides are TGCAGTGCTCCCCGGGACACGGGCTACGAGCAGTACTTC. Amino acid sequence: CSAPRDTGYEQYF.

CDR3 amino acids: CASSEYGQGGGYTF. The CDR3 region has the DNA TGTGCCAGCAGTGAATACGGACAGGGCGGAGGCTACACCTTC. The chain is built from TRBV6-1 and TRBJ1-2; TRBD1 aligns across 8 bases. This CDR3 is 14 amino acids long. The trim removed 2 bases at V and 8 bases at J, leaving 7 bases unmatched. CDR1 and CDR2 from the germline V gene are MNHNS and SASEGT.

This rearrangement joins TRBV6-5 to TRBJ1-4; 11 bases align to TRBD1. The CDR3 is 15 residues long. Germline-derived CDR1 and CDR2 are MNHEY and SVGAGI. With 6 bases clipped from V and 7 bases from J, the junction kept 7 bases outside the gene matches. The CDR3 DNA sequence: TGTGCCAGCAGGCCCGCCGGGACAGGGGGTGAAAAACTGTTTTTT. Translating it yields CASRPAGTGGEKLFF.

This clonotype was picked up a small number of times. V gene TRBV27 combines with J gene TRBJ1-5; D is perhaps TRBD1 (6 bases). V gave up 3 bases and J gave up 5 bases, with 11 bases separating them. The germline CDR1 and CDR2 sequences are MNHEY and SMNVEV (reference sequence). The CDR3 contains 14 residues. The CDR3 loop is CASSLSGGDQPQHF. The CDR3 DNA is TGTGCCAGCAGTTTGTCTGGGGGCGATCAGCCCCAGCATTTT.

This clonotype has just a few counts. This chain joins TRBV11-2 and TRBJ1-1; D gene ambiguous. CDR3 length: 12 residues. V was trimmed by 5 bases and J by 5 bases, leaving 9 bases between them. The germline gives CDR1 SGHAT, CDR2 FQNNGV. This CDR3 reads CASSPPETEAFF. CDR3 bases: TGTGCCAGCAGCCCTCCAGAAACTGAAGCTTTCTTT.

The CDR3 is CSASEGVPIYEQYF. CDR3 DNA sequence: TGCAGTGCTAGTGAGGGGGTCCCCATCTACGAGCAGTACTTC. The chain combines TRBV20-1 with TRBJ2-4; the D gene is possibly TRBD1 (6 bases). The DNA end is more similar to TRBJ2-7, so the J call may be wrong. This CDR3 is built from 14 residues. Germline V gene data show CDR1 as DFQATT and CDR2 as SNEGSKA (reference sequence).

CDR3 sequence: CASSFEQGVPYEQYF. CDR3 nucleotides: TGTGCCAGCAGCTTCGAGCAGGGGGTTCCCTACGAGCAGTACTTC. J is TRBJ2-7 and V is TRBV5-6; 7 positions match TRBD1. With V trimmed by 2 bases and J by 2 bases, 7 bases remained unmatched. This CDR3 is 15 amino acids long. Germline CDR1 and CDR2: SGHDT and YYEEEE.